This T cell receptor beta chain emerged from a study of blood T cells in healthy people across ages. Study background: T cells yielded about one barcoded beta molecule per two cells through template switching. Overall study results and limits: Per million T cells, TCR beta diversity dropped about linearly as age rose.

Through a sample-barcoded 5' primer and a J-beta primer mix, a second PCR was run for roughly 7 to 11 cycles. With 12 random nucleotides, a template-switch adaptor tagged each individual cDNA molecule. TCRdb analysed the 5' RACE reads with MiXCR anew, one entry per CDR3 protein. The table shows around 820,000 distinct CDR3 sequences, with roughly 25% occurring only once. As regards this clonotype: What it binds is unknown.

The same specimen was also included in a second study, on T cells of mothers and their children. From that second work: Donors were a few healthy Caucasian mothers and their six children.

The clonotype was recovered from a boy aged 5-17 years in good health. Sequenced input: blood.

CDR3 bases: TGCAGTGCTAGTGTACAGGGGGCTAAAAAACTGTTTTTT. It yields the protein CSASVQGAKKLFF. J is TRBJ1-4 and V is TRBV20-1; TRBD1 matches 9 bases. V lost 3 bases, J lost 9 bases, and 5 bases stayed unmatched. From germline, CDR1 is DFQATT and CDR2 SNEGSKA (reference sequence). The CDR3 is 13 amino acids.